The 14 T cell receptor beta chains below all came from one sample that was sequenced in a study of vaccination effects on CD4 cells after COVID-19. Ahead of sequencing, the ViraFEST assay grew antigen-specific CD4+ T cells using viral peptide pools. Subsequent to a culture period of about ten days, CD4+ T cells were isolated. Vaccine administered to participants consisted of two doses of either BNT162b2 or mRNA-1273. No antigen is known for these receptors. Sequencing used immunoSEQ multiplex PCR; TCRdb keeps in-frame clones, though not all of them. The sample consists of about 69,000 clones, 74% of them appearing once. Here the sequenced sample was CD4+ T cells from PBMCs cultured with HCoV-229E spike peptides, taken after COVID-19 vaccination. The receptors derive from a human donor who received a COVID-19 vaccine.

The gene calls are TRBV2 and TRBJ1-2, with a tentative D call TRBD1 (6 bases). Trimming shortened V by 2 bases and J by 5 bases, and 12 bases separated the two germline ends. This CDR3 region has 14 residues. CDR1 is SNHLY, CDR2 FYNNEI, per germline. The CDR3 here is CASSETGYLYGYTF. Here the CDR3 DNA reads TGTGCCAGCAGTGAAACAGGGTATTTGTATGGCTACACCTTC.

This chain links TRBV4-1 with TRBJ2-5; D is undetermined. This CDR3 contains 15 residues. V shed 2 bases and J shed 1 base, with 11 bases lying between them. The germline V gene encodes CDR1 MGHRA and CDR2 YSYEKL. CDR3 sequence reads: CASSQLRQFQETQYF. CDR3 DNA: TGCGCCAGCAGCCAACTTCGGCAGTTCCAAGAGACCCAGTACTTC.

The chain links TRBV6-5 to TRBJ2-7; TRBD1 is a possible D gene (5 bases). The germline gives CDR1 MNHEY, CDR2 SVGAGI. The ends were cut back, 2 bases at V and 0 bases at J, with 14 bases in the middle. The CDR3 has 16 amino acids. The CDR3 nucleotides are TGTGCCAGCAGTTACGCAGGGCCTCAAAGCTCCTACGAGCAGTACGTC. Translation: CASSYAGPQSSYEQYV.

This sequence joins TRBV9 and TRBJ2-1, with a possible D match to TRBD1 (6 bases). CDR3 length: 13 amino acids. V gave up 0 bases and J gave up 14 bases, with 15 bases separating them. Germline V gene sequence: CDR1 SGDLS, CDR2 YYNGEE. CDR3 in amino acids: CASSVDVGTWEFF. DNA for the CDR3: TGTGCCAGCAGCGTAGATGTGGGGACATGGGAGTTCTTC.

The V call is TRBV5-6, the J call TRBJ2-7, with unresolved D. The CDR3 consists of 14 residues. The V gene's germline CDR1 is SGHDT and CDR2 YYEEEE. Trimming stripped 2 bases from V and 1 base from J, with 10 bases between. The CDR3 coding sequence is TGTGCCAGCAGCTTCCCCGACCGATCCTACGAGCAGTACGTC. This sequence encodes CASSFPDRSYEQYV.

The chain is built from TRBV18 and TRBJ2-7, with D perhaps TRBD1 or TRBD2 (5 bases each). The CDR3 runs to 14 residues. The germline V gene encodes CDR1 KGHSH and CDR2 LQKENI. CDR3 DNA: TGTGCCAGCTCACTAGTCGGGGCCTCCGACGAGCAGTACGTC. Translated: CASSLVGASDEQYV.

The chain uses TRBV5-5 and TRBJ2-7, with D unresolved. This CDR3 comprises 16 residues. In germline, CDR1 is SGHKS, CDR2 YYEKEE (reference sequence). CDR3 loop: CASSLGVRSPSNEQYV. DNA for the CDR3: TGTGCCAGCAGCTTGGGGGTCCGGAGCCCCTCCAACGAGCAGTACGTC.

V and J are TRBV4-1 and TRBJ2-1; D perhaps matches TRBD1 (7 bases). V dropped 1 base and J dropped 4 bases, with 11 bases sitting between them. This CDR3 spans 15 amino acids. CDR1 and CDR2 (germline): MGHRA, YSYEKL. This CDR3 is CASSQAQGGYNEQFF. CDR3 in DNA: TGCGCCAGCAGCCAAGCCCAGGGGGGTTACAATGAGCAGTTCTTC.

This clone was seen just once. The chain couples TRBV5-1 to TRBJ2-5, with 7 bases fitting TRBD2. After removal of 2 bases from V and 3 bases from J, the junction contained 7 bases not matched to a gene. There are 15 residues in the CDR3. The germline gives CDR1 SGHRS, CDR2 YFSETQ. CDR3 nucleotides: TGCGCCAGCAGCTTCAGTCTGGGGGGGGAAGAGACCCAGTACTTC. This codes for CASSFSLGGEETQYF. Combining the CDR3 with reference TRBV5-1 and TRBJ2-5 gives the whole variable domain KAGVTQTPRYLIKTRGQQVTLSCSPISGHRSVSWYQQTPGQGLQFLFEYFSETQRNKGNFPGRFSGRQFSNSRSEMNVSTLELGDSALYLCASSFSLGGEETQYFGPGTRLLVL.

The chain employs TRBV5-1 and TRBJ1-1; no definite D call. The CDR3 consists of 14 residues. The germline gives CDR1 SGHRS, CDR2 YFSETQ. Trimming removed 1 base from V and 4 bases from J, with 11 bases in between. The DNA of the CDR3 is TGCGCCAGCAGCTTGCTCGGGATTATCACTGAAGCTTTCTTT. It yields the protein CASSLLGIITEAFF.

There are a few counts of this clone. V and J are TRBV4-1 and TRBJ2-5; D gene uncertain. The V gene's germline CDR1 is MGHRA and CDR2 YSYEKL. V lost 3 bases to trimming and J lost 5 bases, with 7 bases between them. The CDR3 totals 12 residues. The CDR3: CASSQLGETQYF. CDR3 bases: TGCGCCAGCAGCCAGTTAGGGGAGACCCAGTACTTC.

This clone was seen just once. The chain employs TRBV28 and TRBJ2-3; tentative D call: TRBD1 (5 bases). Germline-derived CDR1 and CDR2 are MDHEN and SYDVKM. V was cut by 7 bases and J by 0 bases, with 20 bases left in between. The CDR3 runs 17 residues. CDR3 bases: TGTGCCAGCACTTCCCAGTGGGGTGACAGTAGCACAGATACGCAGTATTTT. Its protein is CASTSQWGDSSTDTQYF.

This chain links TRBV7-9 with TRBJ2-1; possibly TRBD1 or TRBD2 for D (5 bases each). The CDR3 contains 13 residues. The V and J ends lost 8 bases and 6 bases respectively, with 14 bases between them. Germline loops: CDR1 SEHNR, CDR2 FQNEAQ (reference sequence). The CDR3 region is CASGTGTFNEQFF. CDR3 sequence (DNA): TGTGCCAGCGGAACCGGGACCTTCAATGAGCAGTTCTTC.

The genes are TRBV12-3 or TRBV12-4 and TRBJ1-6; TRBD1 might be the D (5 bases). The CDR3 spans 13 residues. V was cut by 6 bases and J by 6 bases, with 9 bases left in between. CDR3 sequence reads: CASSRDGNSPLHF. CDR3 in DNA: TGTGCCAGCAGCCGGGACGGTAATTCACCCCTCCACTTT.